The 7 T cell receptor beta chains listed next were all sequenced from one sample in a study of blood T cells in healthy people across ages (dated by TCRdb to the mid-2010s). Libraries were prepared through 5' RACE. Reads for this sample came from an Illumina HiSeq 2500. The second PCR ran for roughly 7 to 11 cycles and used a J-beta primer mix along with a sample-barcoded 5' primer. Clones were called with MiXCR by TCRdb after fastp trimmed the public reads at Q25, and only in-frame beta chains were retained. Rows with a matching CDR3 protein are joined into one entry that keeps the most common DNA and genes. In this sample the table shows more than 1.4 million distinct CDR3 sequences, 42% of which occur a single time. The ten largest clonotypes hold 6.5% to 10% of the sample. The material sequenced was blood. Source of these receptors: a woman aged 18-29 years in good health.

As concerns this clonotype: Mismatch with germline at one junction end may stem from a read error. The rearrangement links TRBV6-5 to TRBJ2-7; D assignment may be TRBD1 or TRBD2 (9 bases each). The CDR3 runs 19 residues. Looked up from germline, CDR1 is MNHEY and CDR2 is SVGAGI. The CDR3, as DNA: TGTGCCAGCAGTTACGGAGACAGGGGGAGACTAGCGGTCTCCTACGAGCGGTACTTC. Translated: CASSYGDRGRLAVSYERYF.

The rearrangement uses TRBV3-1 and TRBJ2-3; possibly TRBD1 or TRBD2 for D (5 bases each). Looked up from germline, CDR1 is LGHDT and CDR2 is YNNKEL (reference sequence). This CDR3 spans 17 amino acids. V was trimmed by 0 bases and J by 3 bases, leaving 16 bases between them. In DNA, the CDR3 is TGTGCCAGCAGCCAAGATCCCAGGGAGTTTGGGACAGATACGCAGTATTTT. Translating it yields CASSQDPREFGTDTQYF.

This clonotype was observed a handful of times. V gene TRBV7-4 combines with J gene TRBJ2-1; 7 positions match TRBD2. V lost 11 bases and J lost 4; bases outside the gene matches: 11. The CDR3 totals 14 residues. CDR1 is SGHVT and CDR2 is SQSDAQ in the germline V gene. The CDR3 is CAYTWGAGYNEQFF. DNA of the CDR3: TGTGCCTATACTTGGGGAGCGGGGTACAATGAGCAGTTCTTC.

This clonotype came up once. The chain carries TRBV24-1 and TRBJ2-7; D is possibly TRBD2 (5 bases). The germline gives CDR1 KGHDR, CDR2 SFDVKD. The CDR3 length is 14 residues. V lost 6 bases, J lost 3 bases, and 14 bases lay in between. The CDR3 nucleotides are TGTGCCACCAGTTGGGCGGGCCTTAACTACGAGCAGTACTTC. It is translated as CATSWAGLNYEQYF.

The chain links TRBV5-1 to TRBJ2-3, with 10 bases lining up with TRBD2. Unmatched junction bases numbered 4, after V lost 0 bases and J lost 0 bases. The CDR3 sequence is 17 residues long. CDR1 and CDR2 from the germline V gene are SGHRS and YFSETQ. The chain's CDR3 is CASSLAALAGSTDTQYF. DNA for the CDR3: TGCGCCAGCAGCTTGGCCGCACTAGCGGGGAGCACAGATACGCAGTATTTT.

The chain is built from TRBV6-6 and TRBJ2-7, with TRBD2 matching 7 bases. Germline CDR1 reads MNHNY; CDR2 reads SVGAGI (reference sequence). V shed 7 bases, J shed 1 base, and the junction held 4 bases outside the gene matches. The CDR3 is made up of 13 amino acids. In DNA form, the CDR3 reads TGTGCCAGCATCCGGGGGGAATCCTACGAGCAGTACTTC. Translated: CASIRGESYEQYF.

The chain uses TRBV18 and TRBJ2-4, with 14 positions matching TRBD2. The J call may be wrong; the DNA end is better matched by TRBJ2-7. The V gene's germline CDR1 is KGHSH and CDR2 LQKENI. This CDR3 has 17 residues. CDR3 DNA sequence: TGTGCCAGCTCACCAGGTCCGGGACTAGCGGGAGTCTACGAGCAGTACTTC. Its protein is CASSPGPGLAGVYEQYF.